This entry features one TCR beta chain sequence. This clonotype was detected a few times. Its specific antigen is unknown. No base quality information exists; no much larger clone differs at one position. The data derive from a study of T-cell memory formation after mild COVID-19 (dated by TCRdb to 2020 to 2023). With respect to the entire study: Most TCR sequence clusters were specific to one of the two donors. In a couple of donors, T-cell clones that expanded and contracted after mild COVID-19 were tracked by sequencing TCRalpha and TCRbeta repertoires over time. Two young, previously healthy adult volunteers made up the cohort, one male and one female. Study-level results and caveats: Contracting CD4+ clones appeared mostly in the CM and EM memory subsets, whereas CD8+ clones were enriched in EMRA. Only a couple of mild cases were covered by the study, and larger cohorts that include severe cases with pre-infection samples were considered necessary. Some responding clones were detected in pre-infection memory, suggesting pre-existing cross-reactive memory T cells joined the SARS-CoV-2 response. SARS-CoV-2 specificity of the second-wave clones peaking on day 37 was not confirmed. Clones that contracted from day 15 to 85 showed balanced CD4/CD8 phenotypes, whereas a second wave of clones that expanded from day 15 to 37 leaned towards CD4+.

Ficoll-Paque density gradient centrifugation was used to isolate PBMCs. The reads were generated on an Illumina NovaSeq 6000. TCRalpha and TCRbeta cDNA libraries were constructed by 5'RACE with constant-segment primers, with sample barcodes and unique molecular identifiers being introduced. RNA was extracted from every sample with Trizol reagent. Libraries were amplified in two PCR steps, with a second sample barcode and Illumina TruSeq adapters added in the second step. Sequencing of the libraries was done on an Illumina NovaSeq, producing 2 x 150 bp paired-end reads. The paper's data handling went like this. Reads were demultiplexed and collapsed into UMI-guided consensus sequences with migec v1.2.7. Using mixcr v2.1.11, the UMI consensuses were aligned to TRA and TRB V and J templates and assembled into clonotypes. A clonotype was counted as expanded or contracted only when both edgeR and NoisET called the clonotype significant, with the noise models trained on biological replicates. edgeR calls used a false discovery rate-adjusted p below 0.01 and a log2 fold-change threshold of 1. As an exploratory analysis of dynamics, PCA with hierarchical clustering was applied to max-normalized trajectories of the 1000 most abundant clonotypes. The CD4 or CD8 phenotype of responding clones was assigned using the separately sequenced CD4+ and CD8+ repertoires. The raw public data were reprocessed by TCRdb itself: fastp quality trimming at Q25, MiXCR clonotype calling, in-frame beta chains only. Records with the same CDR3 protein are collapsed into one entry carrying the most frequent genes and DNA. In this record, the V and J calls reflect TCRdb's handling and not the investigators' own analysis. A total of just under 150,000 distinct CDR3 sequences appear in this sample, roughly a fifth of them only once. About 2% of the sample is in the top ten clones.

Taken from cysteine to phenylalanine, the CDR3 has 16 residues. Solely the CDR3 DNA is kept, with 48 bases framed from the first base. The V end loses 1 base and the J end loses 4 bases, and a stretch of 16 bases separates them. As encoded in the germline V gene, CDR1 is SGHTA while CDR2 is FQGNSA. The sequencing sample was made of PBMCs or a T cell subset sorted from them (not recorded which). The receptor's source is an adult woman who had mild COVID-19 (a few samples of this study predate the infection). The sample titles of this study are shuffled in the database, so cell type and time point are left out; the donor was told from shared clones. Rearrangement joined TRBV7-2 to TRBJ2-5, with a weak D call of TRBD1 (6 bases match). The CDR3 region: CASSLEGDGRPETQYF. The nucleotide sequence is TGTGCCAGCAGCTTAGAGGGGGACGGGCGGCCAGAGACCCAGTACTTC.